This TCR beta chain was identified during a study of T-cell reconstitution after alpha-beta-depleted transplantation in children. Molecular barcoding with unique molecular identifiers was used for the TCRbeta library. TCRdb fed the PCR reads into MiXCR, producing one record per CDR3 protein. Here the sample spans about 340,000 distinct CDR3 sequences, roughly 16% being singletons. The CDR3 loop spans 12 amino acids. Germline values: CDR1 SGHVS, CDR2 FQNEAQ. V lost 1 base and J 6 bases, leaving 3 bases between the germline ends. Broader study findings: Some patients owed their high day-60 TCRbeta diversity to surviving recipient T cells and thymic progenitors.

This clonotype was seen a few times. Its antigen is unidentified. This TCR came from a male patient aged 2 to 10 who had a stem cell transplant for acute lymphoblastic leukemia, so the T cells may come from the graft donor. Sequencing used PBMCs, mostly from graft donor cells, obtained 360 days after TCRalphabeta/CD19-depleted stem cell transplant. This chain connects TRBV7-8 to TRBJ1-4; D not resolved. The CDR3 nucleotides read TGTGCCAGCAGCTTAGTGGATGAAAAACTGTTTTTT. Amino acids: CASSLVDEKLFF.